These 27 T cell receptor beta chains originate from one sample sequenced in a study of cytomegalovirus exposure and HLA in healthy donors. Both 60 Vbeta primers and 13 Jbeta primers went into the PCR. Generated by immunoSEQ multiplex PCR, the TCRdb table keeps only in-frame clones and is missing some. The table has over 150,000 clones, more than 60% seen once; the top ten hold 3.7%. The material sequenced was PBMCs. These receptor sequences come from a woman aged 60-75 years in good health and CMV-seropositive.

The V and J genes are TRBV27 and TRBJ1-5; maybe TRBD1 (6 bases). Trimming removed 6 bases at V and 3 bases at J, with 18 bases between. CDR3 length equals 16 residues. From germline, CDR1 is MNHEY and CDR2 SMNVEV (reference sequence). CDR3 nucleotides: TGTGCCAGCAGCGTCCAGCCGGGACAACCCAATCAGCCCCAGCATTTT. The encoded protein is CASSVQPGQPNQPQHF.

This clone has only a few counts. CDR3: CASSLRPRIADEQFF. For the CDR3, the DNA is TGTGCCAGCAGTCTGCGGCCCCGTATAGCGGATGAGCAGTTCTTC. The chain joins TRBV4-2 to TRBJ2-1; possible D gene TRBD2, 6 bases. CDR3 length equals 15 residues. V lost 6 bases, J lost 8 bases, and 20 bases lay in between. Germline V gene sequence: CDR1 LGHNA, CDR2 YNFKEQ.

Regarding this clone: Germline is not matched at one junction end, which may reflect a read error. The chain combines TRBV4-1 with TRBJ1-2, with TRBD1 as a possible D gene (5 bases). In germline, CDR1 is MGHRA, CDR2 YSYEKL. This CDR3 is built from 15 residues. In DNA form, the CDR3 reads TGTGCCAGCTCATTCCTCGGTGGAGGGGCGAAAGGCTACACCTTC. This codes for CASSFLGGGAKGYTF.

The V call is TRBV30, the J call TRBJ1-5, with D perhaps TRBD1 (5 bases). Trimming pared 7 bases from V and 2 bases from J, leaving 12 bases between. This CDR3 comprises 13 residues. Germline V gene data show CDR1 as GTSNPN and CDR2 as SVGIG (reference sequence). Written as DNA, the CDR3 is TGTGCCTACCAGGGTTTCGGCAATCAGCCCCAGCATTTT. Amino acid sequence: CAYQGFGNQPQHF.

The chain is built from TRBV4-3 and TRBJ1-5; 7 bases match TRBD1. The CDR3 runs 16 residues. Germline V gene sequence: CDR1 LGHNA, CDR2 YSLEER. J lost 5 bases, V lost 0 bases, and 7 bases had no gene match. CDR3 DNA sequence: TGCGCCAGCAGCCAAGAACGGGACAGATATTATCAGCCCCAGCATTTT. It is translated as CASSQERDRYYQPQHF.

The chain combines TRBV5-1 with TRBJ2-3, with D uncertain. CDR3 length: 14 residues. Trimming pared 4 bases from V and 5 bases from J, leaving 14 bases between. CDR1 is SGHRS and CDR2 is YFSETQ in the germline V gene. The CDR3 sequence is CASSVAAAIDTQYF. In DNA form, the CDR3 reads TGCGCCAGCAGCGTGGCGGCGGCAATAGATACGCAGTATTTT.

This rearrangement joins TRBV19 to TRBJ2-5, with D maybe TRBD2 (5 bases). The germline V and J ends were trimmed by 0 bases and 4 bases, with 12 bases remaining between them. The CDR3 is made up of 15 amino acids. Germline CDR1 LNHDA, CDR2 SQIVND (reference sequence). This CDR3 is CASSIEEGIGETQYF. CDR3 nucleotides: TGTGCCAGTAGTATAGAAGAGGGTATCGGAGAGACCCAGTACTTC.

Details on this clone: Sequence at one end of the junction differs from germline and may be a read error. V and J are TRBV7-9 and TRBJ2-7; 14 bases are a match to TRBD2. CDR1 is SEHNR, CDR2 FQNEAQ, per germline (reference sequence). The CDR3 is 19 amino acids. DNA for the CDR3: TGTTCCAGCAGCCCCGGGACTAGCGGGAGAAGTGGGAGCTCCTACGAGCAGTACTTC. It yields the protein CSSSPGTSGRSGSSYEQYF.

The genes are TRBV30 and TRBJ2-5; 9 bases map to TRBD1. CDR1 is GTSNPN and CDR2 is SVGIG in the germline V gene (reference sequence). This CDR3 spans 12 amino acids. V was pared by 7 bases and J by 4 bases, with 4 bases of the junction left unmatched. The CDR3 loop reads CAYTGGGETQYF. In nucleotides, the CDR3 is TGTGCCTATACAGGGGGCGGAGAGACCCAGTACTTC.

V usage is TRBV7-9 and J usage is TRBJ1-4; D possibly corresponds to TRBD1 (6 bases). Germline CDR1 and CDR2: SEHNR and FQNEAQ (reference sequence). The CDR3 totals 16 residues. V was trimmed by 5 bases and J by 4 bases, leaving 17 bases between them. This chain's CDR3 is CASSPPTGHHNEKLFF. CDR3 sequence (DNA): TGTGCCAGCAGCCCCCCAACGGGACATCATAATGAAAAACTGTTTTTT.

A few counts support this clone. This sequence joins TRBV10-3 and TRBJ1-3; TRBD1 matches 8 bases. The CDR3 extends over 15 amino acids. V was pared by 5 bases and J by 4 bases, with 7 bases of the junction left unmatched. The germline V gene encodes CDR1 ENHRY and CDR2 SYGVKD. The CDR3 nucleotides are TGTGCCATCAGTAAGACAGGGGAGGGAGGAAACACCATATATTTT. This codes for CAISKTGEGGNTIYF.

Of note for this clone: The junction departs from the called germline gene at one end, perhaps through a read error. V gene TRBV4-1 combines with J gene TRBJ1-1; D gene ambiguous. The CDR3 extends over 18 amino acids. Germline V gives CDR1 MGHRA, CDR2 YSYEKL. The CDR3 DNA reads TGCGCCAGCAGCCGAGGGCGGTCGGCAGGCAAGATGAACACTGAAGCTTTCTTC. Translating gives CASSRGRSAGKMNTEAFF.

The chain joins TRBV5-1 to TRBJ2-7; 8 bases agree with TRBD1. Germline V lookup: CDR1 SGHRS, CDR2 YFSETQ. The length of the CDR3 is 16 residues. V trimming: 3 bases; J trimming: 6 bases; junction bases outside the gene matches: 14. The DNA of the CDR3 is TGCGCCAGCAGCTACTCAACCCAGTCGACAGGGGCCGAGCAGTACTTC. Translation gives CASSYSTQSTGAEQYF.

The rearrangement uses TRBV11-2 and TRBJ1-1; 8 positions match TRBD1. This CDR3 has 14 residues. The junction had 5 bases not matched to a gene; V was cut back by 5 bases and J by 3 bases. Per the germline V gene, CDR1 is SGHAT and CDR2 is FQNNGV. The CDR3, as DNA: TGTGCCAGCAGCCGCAGGGGGCCGGACACTGAAGCTTTCTTT. This encodes CASSRRGPDTEAFF.

This chain connects TRBV6-4 to TRBJ2-1; 8 nucleotides line up with TRBD2. The CDR3 runs to 16 residues. Trimming cost V 6 bases and J 4 bases; bases outside gene matches: 11. Germline CDR1 and CDR2: MRHNA and SNTAGT. The CDR3, as DNA: TGTGCCAGCAGCTCCAGTGCGGGGGGAGGTTACAATGAGCAGTTCTTC. Residues: CASSSSAGGGYNEQFF.

CDR3 amino acids: CASSSQGFGTEAFF. The CDR3 DNA is TGCGCCAGCAGCTCCCAGGGGTTTGGCACTGAAGCTTTCTTT. The chain combines TRBV5-1 with TRBJ1-1, with D possibly TRBD1 on 6 matching bases. Germline lookup yields CDR1 SGHRS and CDR2 YFSETQ. The ends were cut back, 3 bases at V and 4 bases at J, with 13 bases in the middle. CDR3 length equals 14 residues.

The chain is built from TRBV30 and TRBJ2-3, with D perhaps TRBD2 (6 bases). Germline CDR1 GTSNPN, CDR2 SVGIG (reference sequence). The CDR3 length is 13 residues. Trimming stripped 1 base from V and 4 bases from J, with 9 bases between. The CDR3 DNA is TGTGCCTGGAGTGGGACTACTTCAGATACGCAGTATTTT. Translation: CAWSGTTSDTQYF.

This clone came up once. The chain employs TRBV29-1 and TRBJ2-7; 12 nucleotides match TRBD1. Germline lookup yields CDR1 SQVTM and CDR2 ANQGSEA. V lost 5 bases to trimming and J lost 7 bases; unmatched junction nucleotides: 6. The CDR3 has 13 residues. Here the CDR3 reads CSVPGQGAVEQYF. For the CDR3, the DNA is TGCAGCGTTCCGGGACAGGGGGCGGTTGAGCAGTACTTC.

The chain has TRBV18 and TRBJ1-5, with 7 bases matching TRBD1. The CDR3 consists of 16 residues. Germline V CDR1 and CDR2: KGHSH, LQKENI. The trim removed 6 bases at V and 2 bases at J, leaving 10 bases unmatched. CDR3 amino acids: CASSPGQAKGNQPQHF. The CDR3 DNA follows: TGTGCCAGCTCCCCTGGACAGGCTAAGGGCAATCAGCCCCAGCATTTT. The full variable domain, completed using reference TRBV18 and TRBJ1-5, is NAGVMQNPRHLVRRRGQEARLRCSPMKGHSHVYWYRQLPEEGLKFMVYLQKENIIDESGMPKERFSAEFPKEGPSILRIQQVVRGDSAAYFCASSPGQAKGNQPQHFGDGTRLSIL.

The chain couples TRBV29-1 to TRBJ1-2; no clear D. CDR1 is SQVTM, CDR2 ANQGSEA, per germline. Trimming pared 3 bases from V and 7 bases from J, leaving 9 bases between. This CDR3 comprises 11 residues. Here the CDR3 DNA reads TGCAGCGTTGAGGCTCCTGGTGGCTACACCTTC. This gives the protein CSVEAPGGYTF.

This chain uses TRBV27 with TRBJ2-1, with 7 bases fitting TRBD2. CDR1 MNHEY and CDR2 SMNVEV come from the germline V gene (reference sequence). After removal of 3 bases from V and 1 base from J, the junction contained 9 bases not matched to a gene. The CDR3 is 17 amino acids. DNA for the CDR3: TGTGCCAGCAGTTTCCAGACTAGCCATGTTTCCTACAATGAGCAGTTCTTC. Translation: CASSFQTSHVSYNEQFF.

The table lists this clone with a few counts. This chain connects TRBV5-1 to TRBJ1-1; TRBD1 agrees at 10 bases. Germline values: CDR1 SGHRS, CDR2 YFSETQ. The CDR3 spans 16 residues. Trimming at V came to 4 bases and at J to 1 base, leaving 7 bases not matched to a gene. The CDR3 protein is CASSGGTGARNTEAFF. CDR3 coding DNA: TGCGCCAGCAGCGGCGGGACAGGGGCCCGGAACACTGAAGCTTTCTTT.

The rearrangement links TRBV25-1 to TRBJ1-1, with D possibly being TRBD1 (5 bases). The CDR3 covers 14 residues. Germline V gene sequence: CDR1 MGHDK, CDR2 SYGVNS. Deletions cut 0 bases from V and 5 bases from J, with 10 bases between. The chain's CDR3 is CASSEYSGRTEAFF. The CDR3 DNA reads as TGTGCCAGCAGTGAATATTCAGGGAGGACTGAAGCTTTCTTT.

About this clone itself: One end of the junction does not line up with germline, which may come from a read error. The V gene is TRBV11-2, the J gene TRBJ1-1, with D possibly being TRBD1 (5 bases). This CDR3 contains 14 residues. In germline, CDR1 is SGHAT, CDR2 FQNNGV. This CDR3 reads CASSLVGGNTEAFF. CDR3 sequence (DNA): TGTGCCAGCAGCTTAGTTGGGGGGAACACTGAGGCTTTCTTT.

In the case of this clone: This specimen includes other DNA sequences encoding the same CDR3. The chain is built from TRBV19 and TRBJ1-5; 11 bases fit TRBD1. V lost 5 bases and J lost 6; bases outside the gene matches: 6. The CDR3 covers 15 residues. Germline CDR1 is LNHDA and CDR2 is SQIVND (reference sequence). The CDR3 reads CASSSGTGGGQPQHF. Written as DNA, the CDR3 is TGTGCCAGTAGTTCTGGGACAGGGGGTGGTCAGCCCCAGCATTTT.

The chain employs TRBV10-2 and TRBJ1-1, with a tentative D call TRBD1 (6 bases). V was shortened by 3 bases and J by 1 base, with 15 bases between the two germline ends. The germline CDR1 and CDR2 sequences are WSHSY and SAAADI. The CDR3 spans 16 residues. CDR3 nucleotide sequence: TGCGCCAGCAGTGATACAAGGGGGACATCGAACACTGAAGCTTTCTTT. It yields the protein CASSDTRGTSNTEAFF.

The chain couples TRBV4-1 to TRBJ2-1, with TRBD2 identical over 9 bases. The CDR3 spans 16 residues. The V segment lost 3 bases and the J segment 8 bases; nucleotides outside the gene matches: 11. Germline CDR1 reads MGHRA; CDR2 reads YSYEKL. CDR3 nucleotide sequence: TGCGCCAGCAGCCAGGGGCTGGGACTAGCTGGGGATGAGCAGTTCTTC. Protein sequence: CASSQGLGLAGDEQFF.